What follows are 15 T cell receptor beta chains derived from one specimen sequenced in a study of blood T cell repertoires in COVID-19. Measured with immunoSEQ multiplex PCR; TCRdb has only the in-frame clones, and not every one. The sample carries 180,000 or so clones, 83% recorded once. Sequences were obtained from PBMCs or T cells enriched from blood (not recorded which). These receptors all stem from a woman between 50 and 59 years old who had recovered from COVID-19.

V and J are TRBV7-2 and TRBJ2-1; D is perhaps TRBD2 (5 bases). Germline CDR1 SGHTA, CDR2 FQGNSA. Deletions cut 6 bases from V and 0 bases from J, with 15 bases between. The CDR3 spans 16 residues. This chain's CDR3 is CASSPRPGTSYNEQFF. CDR3 DNA sequence: TGTGCCAGCAGTCCTAGGCCGGGAACCTCCTACAATGAGCAGTTCTTC.

This clone was detected ten times or more. V usage is TRBV5-6 and J usage is TRBJ1-1; possibly TRBD1 for D (5 bases). V was trimmed by 0 bases and J by 6 bases, leaving 15 bases between them. From germline, CDR1 is SGHDT and CDR2 YYEEEE. This CDR3 spans 15 amino acids. The CDR3 bases are TGTGCCAGCAGCTTGGGAGGTCGAAGGGGCGCTGAAGCTTTCTTT. It encodes CASSLGGRRGAEAFF. The full variable domain, its missing parts supplied by reference TRBV5-6 and TRBJ1-1, is DAGVTQSPTHLIKTRGQQVTLRCSPKSGHDTVSWYQQALGQGPQFIFQYYEEEERQRGNFPDRFSGHQFPNYSSELNVNALLLGDSALYLCASSLGGRRGAEAFFGQGTRLTVV.

This rearrangement joins TRBV29-1 to TRBJ2-5; 11 positions match TRBD2. Germline CDR1 SQVTM, CDR2 ANQGSEA. CDR3 size: 15 residues. The V segment lost 5 bases and the J segment 4 bases; nucleotides outside the gene matches: 9. The CDR3 region is CSVTTTSGGGETQYF. The CDR3 coding sequence is TGCAGCGTTACAACCACTAGCGGGGGTGGAGAGACCCAGTACTTC.

J is TRBJ1-3 and V is TRBV29-1; D is perhaps TRBD1 (5 bases). Germline V lookup: CDR1 SQVTM, CDR2 ANQGSEA. This CDR3 region has 14 residues. V was trimmed by 3 bases and J by 2 bases, leaving 11 bases between them. The CDR3: CSVDGQGAGNTIYF. In nucleotides, the CDR3 is TGCAGCGTTGACGGTCAAGGGGCTGGAAACACCATATATTTT.

This chain joins TRBV10-3 and TRBJ2-3; TRBD2 aligns across 9 bases. V lost 6 bases and J lost 6; bases outside the gene matches: 4. CDR3 length: 13 residues. Germline CDR1 reads ENHRY; CDR2 reads SYGVKD. The chain's CDR3 is CAISPAGGDTQYF. The CDR3 nucleotides are TGTGCCATCAGCCCGGCGGGGGGGGATACGCAGTATTTT.

The CDR3 bases are TGTGCCAGCAGTTACTCACAACCGGGGGGCGGCTACACCTTC. Translating it yields CASSYSQPGGGYTF. J is TRBJ1-2 and V is TRBV6-5, with D perhaps matching TRBD1 (6 bases). Germline V CDR1 and CDR2: MNHEY, SVGAGI. The CDR3 totals 14 residues. V was pared by 0 bases and J by 8 bases, with 13 bases between.

CDR3: CASSYATTQEAFF. CDR3 bases: TGTGCCAGCAGTTACGCGACAACCCAAGAAGCTTTCTTT. The V and J genes are TRBV27 and TRBJ1-1; D is undetermined. The CDR3 loop spans 13 amino acids. CDR1 MNHEY and CDR2 SMNVEV come from the germline V gene (reference sequence). Trimming took off 4 bases at V and 8 bases at J, with 14 bases between the two ends.

The chain recombines TRBV5-5 with TRBJ2-4; 7 bases agree with TRBD1. This CDR3 comprises 12 residues. The V and J ends lost 4 bases and 8 bases, in that order; junction bases with no gene match: 3. From germline, CDR1 is SGHKS and CDR2 YYEKEE (reference sequence). In DNA form, the CDR3 reads TGTGCCAGCAGCCCCCAGGGGGACATTCAGTACTTC. It is translated as CASSPQGDIQYF.

The genes are TRBV5-1 and TRBJ2-1; TRBD1 aligns across 8 bases. The V and J ends lost 0 bases and 9 bases, in that order; junction bases with no gene match: 2. The CDR3 runs 13 residues. Germline V lookup: CDR1 SGHRS, CDR2 YFSETQ. The CDR3 spells CASSLAGGREQFF. The CDR3 DNA is TGCGCCAGCAGCTTGGCAGGGGGCCGTGAGCAGTTCTTC.

This rearrangement joins TRBV19 to TRBJ1-6, with D unclear. V lost 5 bases and J 5 bases, leaving 7 bases between the germline ends. The CDR3 has 13 amino acids. Per the germline V gene, CDR1 is LNHDA and CDR2 is SQIVND (reference sequence). The CDR3 sequence: CASSRVNNSPLHF. The CDR3 DNA reads TGTGCCAGTAGTCGAGTGAATAATTCACCCCTCCACTTT.

This clone has just one count. V usage is TRBV19 and J usage is TRBJ2-2; possibly TRBD1 for D (6 bases). This CDR3 has 16 residues. Trimming shortened V by 3 bases and J by 3 bases, and 14 bases separated the two germline ends. CDR1 is LNHDA and CDR2 is SQIVND in the germline V gene (reference sequence). The CDR3: CASSIRGRTDTGELFF. For the CDR3, the DNA is TGTGCCAGTAGTATTAGAGGTCGGACAGACACCGGGGAGCTGTTTTTT.

Remarks on this clone: Other DNA sequences of this sample code for an identical CDR3. The genes are TRBV5-1 and TRBJ1-1, with D perhaps TRBD1 (5 bases). The CDR3 covers 13 residues. CDR1 SGHRS and CDR2 YFSETQ come from the germline V gene. V was clipped by 3 bases and J by 1 base, with 7 bases between them. CDR3 sequence: CASSWGRNTEAFF. The CDR3 DNA reads as TGCGCCAGCAGCTGGGGCCGGAACACTGAAGCTTTCTTT.

This clone appeared many times. CDR3 residues: CATSDRVTGANVLTF. The CDR3, as DNA: TGTGCCACCTCGGACAGGGTCACTGGGGCCAACGTCCTGACTTTC. The rearrangement links TRBV19 to TRBJ2-6; 8 nucleotides align to TRBD1. V was clipped by 10 bases and J by 2 bases; unmatched bases: 7. Per germline, CDR1 LNHDA and CDR2 SQIVND (reference sequence). The CDR3 contains 15 residues. Combining the CDR3 with reference TRBV19 and TRBJ2-6 gives the whole variable domain DGGITQSPKYLFRKEGQNVTLSCEQNLNHDAMYWYRQDPGQGLRLIYYSQIVNDFQKGDIAEGYSVSREKKESFPLTVTSAQKNPTAFYLCATSDRVTGANVLTFGAGSRLTVL.

The chain links TRBV19 to TRBJ1-3; 7 bases fit TRBD1. Germline loops: CDR1 LNHDA, CDR2 SQIVND (reference sequence). V shed 6 bases, J shed 3 bases, and the junction held 11 bases outside the gene matches. This CDR3 has 16 residues. In DNA, the CDR3 is TGTGCCAGTAGGAGGGCTCAACAGGGGAATGGAAACACCATATATTTT. It encodes CASRRAQQGNGNTIYF.

The genes are TRBV18 and TRBJ2-5; D might be TRBD2 (5 bases). V was trimmed by 4 bases and J by 6 bases, leaving 15 bases between them. CDR3 length: 14 amino acids. Germline-derived CDR1 and CDR2 are KGHSH and LQKENI. The CDR3 loop is CASSLDAGGQTQYF. CDR3 coding DNA: TGTGCCAGCTCACTAGACGCCGGCGGGCAGACCCAGTACTTC.